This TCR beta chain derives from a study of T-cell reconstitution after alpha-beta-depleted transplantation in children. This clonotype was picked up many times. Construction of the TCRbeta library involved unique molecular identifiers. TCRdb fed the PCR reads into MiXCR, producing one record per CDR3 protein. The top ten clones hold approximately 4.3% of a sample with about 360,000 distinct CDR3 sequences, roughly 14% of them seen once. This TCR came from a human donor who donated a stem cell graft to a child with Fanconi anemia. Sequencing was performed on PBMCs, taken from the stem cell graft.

The DNA for the CDR3 is TGCGCCAGCAGCCAACTAAACAGGGGAGGAGGAACAGGAGGCACCGGGGAGCTGTTTTTT. Its protein is CASSQLNRGGGTGGTGELFF. This chain connects TRBV4-3 to TRBJ2-2; tentatively, D is TRBD1 (7 bases). Trimming removed 2 bases at V and 4 bases at J, with 26 bases between. CDR3 size: 20 residues. In germline, CDR1 is LGHNA, CDR2 YSLEER.